This TCR beta chain was profiled in a study of Graves' ophthalmopathy and Graves' hyperthyroidism (dated by TCRdb to between 2018 and 2020). For the study in its entirety: Peripheral blood samples were taken at the time of initial diagnosis, before any treatment was given. In five or six hyperthyroidism patients, the T-cell repertoires found in thyroid tissue were compared with those found in blood. An independent validation cohort was composed of around 19 hyperthyroidism patients and 17 patients who later progressed from hyperthyroidism to ophthalmopathy. For training and testing, the roughly 97 patients in the discovery cohort were randomly divided in a 7:3 ratio. Following sample collection, hyperthyroidism patients were given methimazole at a starting dose of 30 mg daily, and ophthalmopathy patients were given high-dose intravenous methylprednisolone. TCR beta repertoire signatures were used to distinguish Graves' ophthalmopathy from Graves' hyperthyroidism and to predict progression to ophthalmopathy. To explore V-J signatures distinguishing ophthalmopathy from hyperthyroidism, a discovery set of 100 or so patients (43 ophthalmopathy, 57 stable hyperthyroidism) was enrolled. In total, some 130 blood samples were TCR-sequenced: approximately 42 ophthalmopathy, some 72 hyperthyroidism and approximately 17 hyperthyroidism-to-ophthalmopathy patients. Study-wide findings and limitations: In validation, the model predicted ophthalmopathy progression with about 71% sensitivity and approximately 72% specificity; about a dozen predicted patients were CT-confirmed with GO in a median of about 6.2 months. Sample size was not predetermined statistically, and investigators were not blinded to group allocation. Ophthalmopathy was separated from stable hyperthyroidism by the 13-signature model with more than 85% sensitivity and around 81% specificity in cross-validation and with 80%/75% in the test set. Among expanded thyroid clonotypes with frequency above 0.001, most also showed up in blood, which suggests that blood repertoires may reflect the thyroid immune response.

From a lookup of the germline V gene, CDR1 and CDR2 are MRHNA and SNTAGT. Trimming removed 4 bases from V and 0 bases from J, leaving 16 bases between the germline ends. The CDR3 holds 17 amino acids from the cysteine to the phenylalanine. This entry keeps only the CDR3 DNA: 51 bases, framed from base 1. Comment on this clonotype: Its specific antigen is unknown. There are no base qualities to consult, and no much larger clone falls within one base.

Ophthalmopathy patients were characterized by moderately to severely active disease, a Clinical Activity Score of at least 3, a NOSPECS grade of at least 4, and a disease duration under 3 months. Patients were excluded if they had other autoimmune diseases, uncontrolled infections, pregnancy or lactation. Diagnosis relied on clinical symptoms, serum thyroxine, TRAb, thyroid ultrasound and orbital computed tomography. PBMCs were isolated from 10 ml of fresh peripheral blood by Ficoll-Paque density gradient centrifugation. Total RNA was extracted using Trizol reagent, and RNA quality was checked on an Agilent 2100 Bioanalyzer. TCR beta CDR3 regions were amplified from RNA transcripts for repertoire sequencing. HTBI primers and the Qiagen OneStep RT-PCR kit were used in a first-round RT-PCR, which was followed by a second-round multiplex PCR, size selection and purification. The libraries underwent paired-end sequencing with 100 bp reads on an Illumina HiSeq2000. In the paper's pipeline: Reads were processed with SOAPnuke, discarding reads with adapters, uncalled bases, mean Phred below 15, or no exact constant-primer or identifier match. COPE v1.2.5 was used to merge the high-quality paired reads. Clonotypes were defined as unique nucleotide sequences and were aligned to IMGT TRB V, D and J references using MiTCR v1.1. Only V-J combinations with frequency above 0.0001 were analysed, covering 99% to 99.2% of repertoires. A TCR clonal expansion and chaos score per V-J combination was defined as the ratio of F50 clonal expansion to chaos observed in the TCRdist matrix. Welch's t-statistics and random forest were used to reduce the features to 10 to 15 V-J combinations, which were then used as input to a naive Bayes classifier. The similarity between thyroid and blood repertoires was quantified using the Morisita-Horn index. TCRdb reran the public reads through fastp at Q25 and MiXCR, keeping productive beta chains. Every distinct CDR3 protein forms one entry, paired with its most common genes and DNA. TCRdb's processing, not the authors' own work, is the source of the V and J calls. Present in this sample are about 150,000 distinct CDR3 sequences, under 40% of which were seen just once. Roughly 5.2% of the sample is in the top ten clones.

This chain joins TRBV6-4 to TRBJ2-1; no D gene is confidently identified. The sequence derives from a woman aged 35 to 49 with Graves' ophthalmopathy. Donor details come from another sample of the same person, matched by shared clones. The material sequenced was peripheral blood. The CDR3 corresponds to CASSADGPQSSYNEQFF. The DNA sequence is given as TGTGCCAGCAGTGCAGACGGGCCTCAGAGCTCCTACAATGAGCAGTTCTTC.